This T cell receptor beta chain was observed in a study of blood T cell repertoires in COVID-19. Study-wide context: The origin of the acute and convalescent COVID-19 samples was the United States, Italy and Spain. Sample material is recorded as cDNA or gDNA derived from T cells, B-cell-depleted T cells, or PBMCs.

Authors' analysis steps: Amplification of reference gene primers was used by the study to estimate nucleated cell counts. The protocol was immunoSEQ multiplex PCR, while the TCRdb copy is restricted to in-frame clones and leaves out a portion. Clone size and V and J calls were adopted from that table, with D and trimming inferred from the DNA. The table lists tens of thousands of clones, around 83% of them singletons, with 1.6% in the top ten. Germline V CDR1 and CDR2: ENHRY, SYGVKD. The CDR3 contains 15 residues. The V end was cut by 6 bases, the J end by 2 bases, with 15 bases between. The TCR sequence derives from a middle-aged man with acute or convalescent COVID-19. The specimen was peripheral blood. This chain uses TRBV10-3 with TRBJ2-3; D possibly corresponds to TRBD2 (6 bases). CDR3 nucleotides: TGTGCCATCAGGGGGACTTTTGGAGACACAGATACGCAGTATTTT. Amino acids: CAIRGTFGDTDTQYF.